Listed below are T cell receptor beta chains from one sample, sequenced in a study of cytomegalovirus exposure and HLA in healthy donors. Libraries were prepared by immunoSEQ multiplex PCR; TCRdb keeps only in-frame clonotypes and omits some of them. The data hold some 100,000 clones, with under 90% observed a single time. The sequenced sample was PBMCs. These receptors originate from a woman in her 30s in good health and CMV-seronegative. The CDR3 runs from the conserved cysteine through the conserved F or W. A D gene is named only where the DNA matches it firmly. Size is omitted from some rows. Given values are once, few, many or a class for expanded clones.

v_call	clone_size	j_call	d_call	cdr3_aa	cdr3_nt
TRBV10-1	NA	TRBJ2-3	NA	CASRRDTSTDTQYF	TGCGCCAGCAGAAGGGACACAAGCACAGATACGCAGTATTTT
TRBV4-3	NA	TRBJ2-7	NA	CASSRIAPGHTYEQYF	TGCGCCAGCAGCCGCATTGCCCCGGGACATACCTACGAGCAGTACTTC
TRBV27	NA	TRBJ1-4	TRBD1	CASSLGVGQYNEKLFF	TGTGCCAGCAGTTTAGGTGTGGGACAGTATAATGAAAAACTGTTTTTT
TRBV2	NA	TRBJ1-1	NA	CASSQGRAVTEAFF	TGTGCCAGCAGTCAGGGCAGGGCGGTCACTGAAGCTTTCTTT
TRBV9	NA	TRBJ2-3	NA	CASSVDGSRRDTQYF	TGTGCCAGCAGCGTAGACGGGTCTAGAAGGGATACGCAGTATTTT
TRBV4-1	NA	TRBJ1-1	NA	CASSRPGPGASEAFF	TGCGCCAGCAGCCGACCCGGGCCTGGGGCGTCTGAAGCTTTCTTT
TRBV19	few	TRBJ1-1	TRBD1	CASKGANTEAFF	TGTGCCAGTAAGGGGGCGAACACTGAAGCTTTCTTT
TRBV5-1	few	TRBJ2-7	NA	CASSSRTDSYEQYF	TGCGCCAGCAGCTCACGGACAGACTCCTACGAGCAGTACTTC
TRBV7-9	NA	TRBJ2-1	TRBD2	CASRGLSGETSYNEQFF	TGTGCCAGCAGGGGGCTTAGCGGGGAGACTTCCTACAATGAGCAGTTCTTC
TRBV5-6	NA	TRBJ1-3	NA	CASSPLMNSGNTIYF	TGTGCCAGCAGCCCTCTAATGAACTCTGGAAACACCATATATTTT